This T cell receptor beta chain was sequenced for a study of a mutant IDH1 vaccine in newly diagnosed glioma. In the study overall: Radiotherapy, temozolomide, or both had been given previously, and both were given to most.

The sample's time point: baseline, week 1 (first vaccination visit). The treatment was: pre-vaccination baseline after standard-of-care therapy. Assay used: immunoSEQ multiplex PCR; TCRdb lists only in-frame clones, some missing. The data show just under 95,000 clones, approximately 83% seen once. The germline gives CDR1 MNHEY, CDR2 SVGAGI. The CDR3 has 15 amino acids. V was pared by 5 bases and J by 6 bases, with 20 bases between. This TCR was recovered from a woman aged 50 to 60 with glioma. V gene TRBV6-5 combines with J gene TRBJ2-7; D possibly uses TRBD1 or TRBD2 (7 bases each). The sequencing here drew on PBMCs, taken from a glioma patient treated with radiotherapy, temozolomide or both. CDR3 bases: TGTGCCAGCAGTCCGCCGACAGGGAGGGGGCGCGAGCAGTACTTC. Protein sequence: CASSPPTGRGREQYF.